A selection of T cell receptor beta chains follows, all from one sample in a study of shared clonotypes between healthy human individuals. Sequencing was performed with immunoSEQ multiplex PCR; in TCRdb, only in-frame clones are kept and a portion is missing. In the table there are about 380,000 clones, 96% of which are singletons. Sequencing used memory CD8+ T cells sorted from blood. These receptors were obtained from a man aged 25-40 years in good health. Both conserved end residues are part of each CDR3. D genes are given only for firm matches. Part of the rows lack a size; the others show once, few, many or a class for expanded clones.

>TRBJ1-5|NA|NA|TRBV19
CASSIGPGFNQPQHF
TGTGCCAGTAGTATAGGTCCAGGATTCAATCAGCCCCAGCATTTT
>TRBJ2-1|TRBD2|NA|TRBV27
CASSSSGRGNEQFF
TGTGCCAGCAGTTCTAGCGGGAGGGGTAATGAGCAGTTCTTC
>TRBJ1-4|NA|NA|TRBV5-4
CASSFGGPNEKLFF
TGTGCCAGCAGCTTCGGGGGACCTAATGAAAAACTGTTTTTT
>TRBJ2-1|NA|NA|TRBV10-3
CAISPGGGSSHNEQFF
TGTGCCATCAGCCCAGGGGGAGGGAGCTCCCACAATGAGCAGTTCTTC
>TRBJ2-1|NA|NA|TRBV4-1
CASSHGLLSYNEQFF
TGCGCCAGCAGCCACGGACTCCTCTCCTACAATGAGCAGTTCTTC
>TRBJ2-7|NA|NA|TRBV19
CASSIRPGARNEQYF
TGTGCCAGTAGTATCCGCCCGGGGGCGCGGAACGAGCAGTACTTC
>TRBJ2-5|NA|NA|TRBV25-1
CASSRRDGETQYF
TGTGCCAGCAGTCGGCGGGATGGGGAGACCCAGTACTTC
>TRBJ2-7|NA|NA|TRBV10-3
CAISGGSPNERYF
TGTGCCATCAGCGGAGGCTCTCCCAACGAGCGGTACTTC
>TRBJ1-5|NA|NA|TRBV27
CASSFVAGKQPQHF
TGTGCCAGCAGTTTCGTTGCAGGGAAACAGCCCCAGCATTTT
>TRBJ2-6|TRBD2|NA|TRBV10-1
CASGGGDASEVAGGPRANVLTF
TGCGCCAGCGGAGGGGGGGACGCTTCTGAGGTAGCGGGAGGGCCTAGGGCCAACGTCCTGACTTTC
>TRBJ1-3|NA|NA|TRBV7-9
CASSFEGQLSGNTIYF
TGTGCCAGCAGCTTTGAGGGGCAGCTCTCTGGAAACACCATATATTTT
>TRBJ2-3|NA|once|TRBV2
CASRDGTDTQYF
TGTGCCAGCAGGGACGGCACAGATACGCAGTATTTT
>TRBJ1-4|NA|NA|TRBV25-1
CASSHRGGLNEKLFF
TGTGCCAGCAGCCACCGAGGAGGACTTAATGAAAAACTGTTTTTT
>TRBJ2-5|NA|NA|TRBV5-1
CASSLWAGETQYF
TGCGCCAGCAGCTTGTGGGCAGGGGAGACCCAGTACTTC
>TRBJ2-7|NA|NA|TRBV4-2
CASSQDHGTYYEQYF
TGTGCCAGCAGCCAAGACCATGGGACTTACTACGAGCAGTACTTC
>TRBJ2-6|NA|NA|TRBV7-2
CASSLTFRRSGANVLTF
TGTGCCAGCAGCTTAACTTTTCGGCGTTCTGGGGCCAACGTCCTGACTTTC
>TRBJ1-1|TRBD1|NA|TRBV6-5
CARTGDRGVTEAFF
TGTGCCAGGACCGGGGACAGGGGTGTCACTGAAGCTTTCTTT
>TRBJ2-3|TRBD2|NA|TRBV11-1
CASSLVGGSIADTQYF
TGTGCCAGCAGCTTAGTTGGCGGGAGTATAGCAGATACGCAGTATTTT
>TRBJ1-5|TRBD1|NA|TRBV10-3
CAISAGRDRGNQPQHF
TGCGCCATCAGTGCAGGGAGGGACAGAGGCAATCAGCCCCAGCATTTT
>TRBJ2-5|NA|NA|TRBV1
CTSSQDRETQYF
TGCACCAGCAGCCAAGATCGGGAGACCCAGTACTTC
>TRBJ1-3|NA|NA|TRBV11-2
CASSLGNTIYF
TGTGCCAGCAGCTTAGGAAACACCATATATTTT
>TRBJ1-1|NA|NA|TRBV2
CASSVSGVGTEAFF
TGTGCCAGCAGTGTGTCCGGGGTTGGAACTGAAGCTTTCTTT
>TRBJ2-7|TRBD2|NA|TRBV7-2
CASSLVGGSGRGNEQYF
TGTGCCAGCAGCTTAGTAGGTGGTAGCGGGAGGGGCAACGAGCAGTACTTC
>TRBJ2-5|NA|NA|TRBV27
CASRAWGSLQETQYF
TGTGCCAGCAGGGCCTGGGGGTCCCTCCAAGAGACCCAGTACTTC
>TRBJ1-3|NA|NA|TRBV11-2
CASSLVRGPSGNTIYF
TGTGCCAGCAGCTTAGTACGGGGGCCCTCTGGAAACACCATATATTTT
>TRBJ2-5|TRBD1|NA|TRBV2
CASRAGQAPGETQYF
TGTGCCAGCAGGGCCGGACAGGCCCCCGGGGAGACCCAGTACTTC
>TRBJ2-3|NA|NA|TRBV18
CASSPRWVEISTDTQYF
TGTGCCAGCTCACCACGTTGGGTGGAGATAAGCACAGATACGCAGTATTTT
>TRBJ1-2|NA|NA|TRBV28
CASSLRGPNYGYTF
TGTGCCAGCAGCCTTAGGGGCCCTAACTATGGCTACACCTTC
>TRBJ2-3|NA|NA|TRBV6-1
CASTASGTLQYF
TGTGCCAGCACCGCCTCCGGGACCCTGCAGTATTTT
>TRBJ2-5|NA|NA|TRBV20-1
CSGRIQETQYF
TGCAGTGGAAGAATACAAGAGACCCAGTACTTC
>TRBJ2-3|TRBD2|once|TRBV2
CASSEPAGEADTQYF
TGTGCCAGCAGTGAACCAGCGGGAGAGGCAGATACGCAGTATTTT
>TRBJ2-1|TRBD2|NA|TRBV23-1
CASSRSGTSGMHEQFF
TGCGCCAGCAGTCGAAGCGGGACTAGCGGGATGCATGAGCAGTTCTTC
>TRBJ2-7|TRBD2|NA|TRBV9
CASSVATGGPGEQYF
TGTGCCAGCAGCGTAGCTACGGGAGGGCCAGGGGAGCAGTACTTC
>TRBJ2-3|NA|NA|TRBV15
CATNQHALHPDTQYF
TGTGCCACCAACCAACATGCCCTCCATCCAGATACGCAGTATTTT
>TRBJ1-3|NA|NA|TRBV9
CASSVDLVSGNTIYF
TGTGCCAGCAGCGTAGATTTGGTCTCTGGAAACACCATATATTTT
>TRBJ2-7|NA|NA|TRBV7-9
CASSFRDTNEQYF
TGTGCCAGCAGCTTCCGGGACACAAACGAGCAGTACTTC
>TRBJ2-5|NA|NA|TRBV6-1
CASSETGFQETQYF
TGTGCCAGCAGTGAAACGGGGTTCCAAGAGACCCAGTACTTC
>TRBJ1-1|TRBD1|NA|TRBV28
CASSSLRTGGNTEAFF
TGTGCCAGCAGTTCCCTTAGGACAGGGGGGAACACTGAAGCTTTCTTT
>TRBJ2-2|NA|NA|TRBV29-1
CSVVLLGTGELFF
TGCAGCGTTGTCCTGCTAGGGACCGGGGAGCTGTTTTTT
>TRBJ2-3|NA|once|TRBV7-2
CASSLADTQYF
TGTGCCAGCAGCTTAGCGGATACGCAGTATTTT
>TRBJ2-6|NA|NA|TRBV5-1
CASRGDGVTSSGANVLTF
TGCGCCAGCAGAGGGGACGGAGTTACTAGCTCTGGGGCCAACGTCCTGACTTTC
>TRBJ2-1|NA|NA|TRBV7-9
CASSLFLRVDGEQFF
TGTGCCAGCAGCTTATTCCTCAGGGTGGATGGTGAGCAGTTCTTC
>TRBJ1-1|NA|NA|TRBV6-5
CASSTQGSNTEAFF
TGTGCCAGCAGCACACAGGGATCGAACACTGAAGCTTTCTTT
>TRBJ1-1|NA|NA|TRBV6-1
CASSEEAGRPEAFF
TGTGCCAGCAGTGAAGAGGCGGGGAGGCCTGAAGCTTTCTTT
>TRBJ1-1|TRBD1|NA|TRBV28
CASSSKGAGRTEAFF
TGTGCCAGCAGTTCCAAGGGGGCGGGGCGGACTGAAGCTTTCTTT
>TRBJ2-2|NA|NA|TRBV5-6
CASSLAGKNVAGELFF
TGTGCCAGCAGCTTGGCGGGGAAAAATGTAGCCGGGGAGCTGTTTTTT
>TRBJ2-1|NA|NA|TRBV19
CASSQSLEQFF
TGTGCCAGTAGTCAGTCACTTGAGCAGTTCTTC
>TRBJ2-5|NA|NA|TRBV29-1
CSVDTDLRETQYF
TGCAGCGTTGACACTGATTTGAGGGAGACCCAGTACTTC
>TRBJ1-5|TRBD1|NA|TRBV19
CASSILTGQGYSNQPQHF
TGTGCCAGTAGCATATTAACGGGACAGGGCTATAGCAATCAGCCCCAGCATTTT
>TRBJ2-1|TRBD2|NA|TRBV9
CASSGKRGGEYNEQFF
TGTGCCAGCAGCGGCAAGCGGGGAGGGGAATACAATGAGCAGTTCTTC
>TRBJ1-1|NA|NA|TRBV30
CAWSPISMNTEAFF
TGTGCCTGGAGTCCCATTAGCATGAACACTGAAGCTTTCTTT
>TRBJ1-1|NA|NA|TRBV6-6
CASRIHRDTEAFF
TGTGCCAGCAGAATCCATAGGGACACTGAAGCTTTCTTT
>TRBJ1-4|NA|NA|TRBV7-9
CASSLRGFGEKLFF
TGTGCCAGCAGCTTACGGGGGTTTGGAGAAAAACTGTTTTTT
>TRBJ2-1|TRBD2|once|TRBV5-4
CASSPDPGGGNEQFF
TGTGCCAGCAGCCCGGACCCTGGGGGAGGGAATGAGCAGTTCTTC
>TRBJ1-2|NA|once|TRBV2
CASSDVRGHGYTF
TGTGCCAGCAGTGACGTTAGGGGTCATGGCTACACCTTC
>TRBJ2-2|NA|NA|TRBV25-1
CASSLSHTGELFF
TGTGCCAGCAGTCTCAGTCACACCGGGGAGCTGTTTTTT
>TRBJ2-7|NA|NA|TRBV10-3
CAISDSFEQYF
TGTGCCATCAGTGACTCGTTTGAGCAGTACTTC
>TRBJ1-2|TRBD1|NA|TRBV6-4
CASSEGGQGSGYTF
TGTGCCAGCAGTGAAGGGGGACAGGGGTCTGGCTACACCTTC
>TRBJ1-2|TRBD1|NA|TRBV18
CASSLDPGGNGYTF
TGTGCCAGCTCACTAGACCCAGGGGGGAATGGCTACACCTTC